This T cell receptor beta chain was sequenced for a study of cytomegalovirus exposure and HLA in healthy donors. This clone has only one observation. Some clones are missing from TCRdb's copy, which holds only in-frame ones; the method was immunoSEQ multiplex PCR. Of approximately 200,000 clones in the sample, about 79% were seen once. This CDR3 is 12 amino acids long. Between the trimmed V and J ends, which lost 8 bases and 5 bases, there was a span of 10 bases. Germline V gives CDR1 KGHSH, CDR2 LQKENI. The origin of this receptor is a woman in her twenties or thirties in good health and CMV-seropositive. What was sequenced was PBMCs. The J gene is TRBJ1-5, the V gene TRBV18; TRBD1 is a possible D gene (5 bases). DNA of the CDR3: TGTGCCAGCAGGGAAGGGGATCAGCCCCAGCATTTT. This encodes CASREGDQPQHF.